The 30 T cell receptor beta chains below come from one sample, sequenced in a study of shared clonotypes between healthy human individuals. Measured with immunoSEQ multiplex PCR; TCRdb has only the in-frame clones, and not every one. Of 2 million to 2.5 million clones in the sample, 92% were seen once. Sequencing used naive CD4+ T cells from PBMCs. As to subset: CD45RA+ positively selected. The receptors stem from a man in his late teens or twenties in good health. Some clones in this sample may be carry-over from other donors' samples.

This chain joins TRBV14 and TRBJ2-1; unclear D gene. Trimming pared 2 bases from V and 9 bases from J, leaving 11 bases between. Germline V gives CDR1 SGHDN, CDR2 FVKESK. This CDR3 spans 13 amino acids. The CDR3 coding sequence is TGTGCCAGCAGCCAAATTAGGAACGGTGAGCAGTTCTTC. Its protein is CASSQIRNGEQFF.

V and J are TRBV9 and TRBJ2-6; 9 positions match TRBD1. This CDR3 spans 13 amino acids. Looked up from germline, CDR1 is SGDLS and CDR2 is YYNGEE. V was pared by 4 bases and J by 9 bases, with 2 bases of the junction left unmatched. This CDR3 is CASSPGQGNVLTF. CDR3 nucleotide sequence: TGTGCCAGCAGCCCGGGACAGGGCAACGTCCTGACTTTC.

This chain uses TRBV5-1 with TRBJ2-7; D may match TRBD1 or TRBD2 (5 bases each). The V gene lost 0 bases and the J gene lost 1 base, with 8 bases spanning the gap. CDR3 size: 14 residues. Germline CDR1 SGHRS, CDR2 YFSETQ. CDR3 protein: CASSLVEGSYEQYF. As DNA, the CDR3 is TGCGCCAGCAGCTTGGTTGAGGGGTCCTACGAGCAGTACTTC.

This clone was found once. Other nucleotide sequences in the sample specify the same CDR3. The chain employs TRBV5-1 and TRBJ2-2; D gene uncertain. Germline assignment: CDR1 SGHRS and CDR2 YFSETQ. This CDR3 spans 12 amino acids. Trimming removed 5 bases from V and 4 bases from J, with 6 bases in between. Written as DNA, the CDR3 is TGCGCCAGCAGGGTTGGCACCGGGGAGCTGTTTTTT. Translating it yields CASRVGTGELFF.

J is TRBJ1-4 and V is TRBV27; TRBD1 matches 8 bases. The CDR3 is 16 residues long. Germline lookup yields CDR1 MNHEY and CDR2 SMNVEV (reference sequence). The V and J ends lost 5 bases and 8 bases, in that order; junction bases with no gene match: 13. DNA of the CDR3: TGTGCCAGCAGTGGGTTCCCGTCCAGGGGGCGCGAAAAACTGTTTTTT. This gives the protein CASSGFPSRGREKLFF.

The V gene is TRBV2, the J gene TRBJ2-7; 8 bases are a match to TRBD1. J gave up 7 bases and V 4 bases, and 12 bases lay outside the gene matches. Per germline, CDR1 SNHLY and CDR2 FYNNEI. The length of the CDR3 is 15 residues. Here the CDR3 reads CASSVVGQGNGEQYF. The CDR3 coding sequence is TGTGCCAGCAGTGTTGTCGGACAGGGAAACGGGGAGCAGTACTTC.

V gene TRBV11-2 combines with J gene TRBJ2-1; tentatively, D is TRBD2 (6 bases). V lost 2 bases and J 9 bases, leaving 20 bases between the germline ends. The germline gives CDR1 SGHAT, CDR2 FQNNGV. This CDR3 contains 16 residues. This chain's CDR3 is CASSLYLGGRPSEQFF. DNA for the CDR3: TGTGCCAGCAGCTTATATCTGGGAGGCCGACCAAGTGAGCAGTTCTTC.

The rearrangement uses TRBV28 and TRBJ1-2, with 12 bases lining up with TRBD1. CDR1 MDHEN and CDR2 SYDVKM come from the germline V gene. The V gene end was trimmed by 5 bases and the J gene end by 4 bases; junction bases not matched to a gene: 8. The CDR3 sequence is 16 residues long. For the CDR3, the DNA is TGTGCCAGCAGTCCCCTGGGACAGGGGGCAACCTATGGCTACACCTTC. It yields the protein CASSPLGQGATYGYTF.

This CDR3 is CASSNYDRLTYEQYF. For the CDR3, the DNA is TGTGCCAGCAGCAACTATGACAGGCTAACCTACGAGCAGTACTTC. The V and J genes are TRBV7-3 and TRBJ2-7, with D perhaps matching TRBD1 (6 bases). V lost 5 bases to trimming and J lost 2 bases, with 16 bases between them. This CDR3 spans 15 amino acids. Germline assignment: CDR1 SGHTA and CDR2 FQGTGA.

The chain couples TRBV9 to TRBJ2-7; D not certain. Germline lookup yields CDR1 SGDLS and CDR2 YYNGEE. The CDR3 has 14 residues. Trimming cost V 3 bases and J 2 bases, with 12 bases left between them. CDR3 loop: CASSDPLMTYEQYF. The CDR3 region has the DNA TGTGCCAGCAGCGACCCCCTAATGACCTACGAGCAGTACTTC.

The CDR3 DNA reads TGTGCCAGCAGTGTGGTGGGACAGGCTATCTATAGCAATCAGCCCCAGCATTTT. It encodes CASSVVGQAIYSNQPQHF. This chain uses TRBV6-1 with TRBJ1-5; 8 bases agree with TRBD1. CDR3 length: 18 residues. Per germline, CDR1 MNHNS and CDR2 SASEGT. J lost 0 bases, V lost 4 bases, and 11 bases had no gene match.

This chain uses TRBV11-2 with TRBJ2-5; 15 nucleotides match TRBD2. CDR3 size: 16 residues. V shed 4 bases, J shed 5 bases, and the junction held 5 bases outside the gene matches. Germline V gene sequence: CDR1 SGHAT, CDR2 FQNNGV. DNA for the CDR3: TGTGCCAGCAGCTCCGGGACTAGCGGGAGGAGGGAGACCCAGTACTTC. It specifies CASSSGTSGRRETQYF. Drawing the rest from reference TRBV11-2 and TRBJ2-5, the complete variable domain is EAGVAQSPRYKIIEKRQSVAFWCNPISGHATLYWYQQILGQGPKLLIQFQNNGVVDDSQLPKDRFSAERLKGVDSTLKIQPAKLEDSAVYLCASSSGTSGRRETQYFGPGTRLLVL.

The rearrangement uses TRBV5-1 and TRBJ2-6; a weak D match, TRBD1 (5 bases). Trimming took off 0 bases at V and 2 bases at J, with 15 bases between the two ends. Germline-derived CDR1 and CDR2 are SGHRS and YFSETQ. The length of the CDR3 is 18 residues. CDR3 protein: CASSLGQGVVAGANVLTF. The CDR3 DNA sequence: TGCGCCAGCAGCTTGGGGCAGGGTGTCGTAGCTGGGGCCAACGTCCTGACTTTC.

The gene calls are TRBV6-6 and TRBJ2-7, with 9 bases that match TRBD1. Germline-derived CDR1 and CDR2 are MNHNY and SVGAGI (reference sequence). The V and J ends lost 6 bases and 6 bases, in that order; junction bases with no gene match: 12. This CDR3 is 15 amino acids long. In DNA, the CDR3 is TGTGCCAGCAGCCCGGCCCAGGGACAGGGCCCCGAGCAGTACTTC. Protein product: CASSPAQGQGPEQYF.

The chain uses TRBV25-1 and TRBJ2-5, with D perhaps TRBD2 (7 bases). This CDR3 has 14 amino acids. V lost 1 base and J lost 5, with 11 bases in between. In germline, CDR1 is MGHDK, CDR2 SYGVNS. The CDR3 here is CASSEFRGGETQYF. In nucleotides, the CDR3 is TGTGCCAGCAGTGAATTTAGGGGGGGGGAGACCCAGTACTTC.

The V call is TRBV29-1, the J call TRBJ2-5; D may be TRBD2 (6 bases). The germline V gene has CDR1 SQVTM and CDR2 ANQGSEA. This CDR3 is 11 amino acids long. Between the trimmed V and J ends, which lost 7 bases and 5 bases, there was a span of 11 bases. The CDR3 is CSGGTPETQYF. As DNA, the CDR3 is TGCAGCGGCGGGACCCCGGAGACCCAGTACTTC.

The rearrangement joins TRBV19 to TRBJ2-7, with TRBD2 identical over 9 bases. There are 15 residues in the CDR3. Trimming cost V 2 bases and J 6 bases; bases outside gene matches: 8. Germline-derived CDR1 and CDR2 are LNHDA and SQIVND (reference sequence). CDR3 in amino acids: CASSILAGEIGEQYF. CDR3 sequence (DNA): TGTGCCAGTAGTATATTAGCGGGAGAAATTGGCGAGCAGTACTTC.

The chain links TRBV11-2 to TRBJ2-3; 7 nucleotides match TRBD1. Germline-derived CDR1 and CDR2 are SGHAT and FQNNGV. The CDR3 has 15 residues. V was clipped by 5 bases and J by 7 bases; unmatched bases: 12. This CDR3 reads CASSLLSGTVNTQYF. The CDR3 nucleotides read TGTGCCAGCAGCCTACTATCCGGGACAGTAAATACGCAGTATTTT.

The rearrangement links TRBV29-1 to TRBJ2-7; D is uncertain. This CDR3 has 15 residues. The germline CDR1 and CDR2 sequences are SQVTM and ANQGSEA. Deletions cut 4 bases from V and 0 bases from J, with 16 bases between. Here the CDR3 reads CSVVSGHVSSYEQYF. The CDR3 DNA is TGCAGCGTTGTCTCCGGGCACGTTAGCTCCTACGAGCAGTACTTC.

In the case of this clone: One junction end disagrees with the germline gene, perhaps due to a read error. Other DNA sequences of this sample code for an identical CDR3. J is TRBJ1-1 and V is TRBV18; D gene unclear. Germline CDR1 is KGHSH and CDR2 is LQKENI. The CDR3 extends over 14 amino acids. The CDR3 sequence: CASSPPEVNTEAFF. Here the CDR3 DNA reads TGCGCCAGCTCACCACCGGAAGTGAACACTGAAGCTTTCTTT.

The CDR3 sequence: CASSRSGGTYNEQFF. The DNA for the CDR3 is TGTGCCAGCAGCCGTAGCGGGGGGACCTACAATGAGCAGTTCTTC. The V and J genes are TRBV5-6 and TRBJ2-1, with 10 bases identical to TRBD2. The V gene end was trimmed by 4 bases and the J gene end by 2 bases; junction bases not matched to a gene: 3. This CDR3 is built from 15 residues. The germline V gene encodes CDR1 SGHDT and CDR2 YYEEEE.

The J gene is TRBJ2-7, the V gene TRBV7-2; the D gene is possibly TRBD2 (5 bases). The V end lost 0 bases, the J end lost 3 bases, and 21 bases lay between the germline ends. Germline lookup yields CDR1 SGHTA and CDR2 FQGNSA. CDR3 length equals 18 residues. The chain's CDR3 is CASSLAGSTRGFFYEQYF. In nucleotides, the CDR3 is TGTGCCAGCAGCTTAGCGGGGTCTACTCGGGGATTTTTCTACGAGCAGTACTTC.

V and J are TRBV7-3 and TRBJ2-3; 12 bases align to TRBD2. The germline V gene has CDR1 SGHTA and CDR2 FQGTGA. The V segment lost 5 bases and the J segment 0 bases; nucleotides outside the gene matches: 6. The CDR3 totals 17 residues. The CDR3 here is CASSLGLAGPSTDTQYF. In nucleotides, the CDR3 is TGTGCCAGCAGCCTCGGACTAGCGGGACCTAGCACAGATACGCAGTATTTT.

The chain combines TRBV29-1 with TRBJ1-1, with D unclear. Germline V gene data show CDR1 as SQVTM and CDR2 as ANQGSEA. V was pared by 6 bases and J by 0 bases, with 17 bases between. This CDR3 contains 15 residues. CDR3 sequence: CSVAPGVPLNTEAFF. The CDR3 DNA sequence: TGCAGCGTCGCTCCTGGGGTCCCTTTGAACACTGAAGCTTTCTTT.

J is TRBJ2-1 and V is TRBV7-3; tentative D call: TRBD2 (5 bases). There are 15 residues in the CDR3. CDR1 SGHTA and CDR2 FQGTGA come from the germline V gene. The germline V and J ends were trimmed by 5 bases and 2 bases, with 13 bases remaining between them. CDR3 amino acids: CASSPSGAAYNEQFF. In DNA form, the CDR3 reads TGTGCCAGCAGCCCCAGTGGAGCGGCCTACAATGAGCAGTTCTTC.

V is TRBV5-1 and J is TRBJ2-7, with D perhaps TRBD2 (5 bases). Germline loops: CDR1 SGHRS, CDR2 YFSETQ. Between the trimmed V and J ends, which lost 2 bases and 3 bases, there was a span of 15 bases. The CDR3 is 15 residues long. CDR3 sequence (DNA): TGCGCCAGCAGCTTCATAGTGGCCGGGGACTACGAGCAGTACTTC. It codes for CASSFIVAGDYEQYF.

This chain uses TRBV2 with TRBJ1-4; D gene uncertain. Trimming took off 7 bases at V and 11 bases at J, with 20 bases between the two ends. The germline V gene encodes CDR1 SNHLY and CDR2 FYNNEI. This CDR3 has 14 residues. The CDR3 DNA reads TGTGCCAGCACGACTGGAGACCCCGCGGGGAAACTGTTTTTT. Translation gives CASTTGDPAGKLFF. Full variable domain (remainder filled in from reference TRBV2 and TRBJ1-4): EPEVTQTPSHQVTQMGQEVILRCVPISNHLYFYWYRQILGQKVEFLVSFYNNEISEKSEIFDDQFSVERPDGSNFTLKIRSTKLEDSAMYFCASTTGDPAGKLFFGSGTQLSVL.

This sequence joins TRBV5-1 and TRBJ2-1, with no clear D. Between the trimmed V and J ends, which lost 2 bases and 8 bases, there was a span of 11 bases. Germline CDR1 is SGHRS and CDR2 is YFSETQ. This CDR3 is built from 13 residues. CDR3 coding DNA: TGCGCCAGCAGCTTCGCGTTATGGGATGAGCAGTTCTTC. Encoded protein: CASSFALWDEQFF.

The chain links TRBV7-3 to TRBJ2-1; D gene ambiguous. Germline V gives CDR1 SGHTA, CDR2 FQGTGA. The CDR3 sequence is 16 residues long. The V gene lost 2 bases and the J gene lost 7 bases, with 18 bases spanning the gap. This chain's CDR3 is CASSLLGMRLGNEQFF. CDR3 in DNA: TGTGCCAGCAGCTTACTCGGAATGCGGCTGGGGAATGAGCAGTTCTTC. Filled out from reference TRBV7-3 and TRBJ2-1, the complete variable domain reads GAGVSQTPSNKVTEKGKYVELRCDPISGHTALYWYRQSLGQGPEFLIYFQGTGAADDSGLPNDRFFAVRPEGSVSTLKIQRTERGDSAVYLCASSLLGMRLGNEQFFGPGTRLTVL.

The genes are TRBV28 and TRBJ1-1; TRBD1 aligns across 7 bases. Trimming cost V 5 bases and J 3 bases; bases outside gene matches: 9. CDR1 is MDHEN, CDR2 SYDVKM, per germline. This CDR3 region has 15 residues. CDR3 loop: CASSPTTGAYTEAFF. Here the CDR3 DNA reads TGTGCCAGCAGTCCGACTACAGGGGCGTACACTGAAGCTTTCTTT.